A single sample is the source of the 27 T cell receptor beta chains below, sequenced in a study of multiple sclerosis patients with progressive multifocal leukoencephalopathy. Sequencing used immunoSEQ multiplex PCR; TCRdb keeps in-frame clones, though not all of them. The sample shows tens of thousands of clones, about 90% of them seen only once. The time point here: approximately 11 months of natalizumab therapy. The input for sequencing was PBMCs, taken from a patient treated with natalizumab. The receptors were gathered from a human donor with multiple sclerosis.

The chain employs TRBV5-8 and TRBJ2-7; D might be TRBD2 (5 bases). This CDR3 spans 13 amino acids. From germline, CDR1 is SGHTS and CDR2 YDEGEE. The V gene lost 0 bases and the J gene lost 5 bases, with 9 bases spanning the gap. CDR3 sequence: CASSLVAGHEQYF. The CDR3 coding sequence is TGTGCCAGCAGCTTGGTTGCGGGCCACGAGCAGTACTTC.

This clone was seen a single time. This chain connects TRBV4-1 to TRBJ1-6; D is uncertain. CDR3 length: 12 residues. Trimming pared 4 bases from V and 8 bases from J, leaving 6 bases between. Germline V lookup: CDR1 MGHRA, CDR2 YSYEKL. CDR3 protein: CASSRSDSPLHF. The CDR3, as DNA: TGCGCCAGCAGCCGAAGCGATTCACCCCTCCACTTT.

V and J are TRBV5-6 and TRBJ1-6, with D hard to call. V lost 0 bases and J 0 bases, leaving 10 bases between the germline ends. There are 17 residues in the CDR3. Germline lookup yields CDR1 SGHDT and CDR2 YYEEEE. CDR3 nucleotides: TGTGCCAGCAGCTTGGGGAGTCCCAGCTCCTATAATTCACCCCTCCACTTT. This encodes CASSLGSPSSYNSPLHF.

The CDR3 nucleotides read TGTGCCAGCAGCGTAGCTTGGGGGGCAGGGGAAAAACTGTTTTTT. It translates to CASSVAWGAGEKLFF. The J gene is TRBJ1-4, the V gene TRBV9, with D perhaps matching TRBD1 (6 bases). Trimming stripped 0 bases from V and 8 bases from J, with 14 bases between. From germline, CDR1 is SGDLS and CDR2 YYNGEE. The CDR3 is 15 residues long.

The chain uses TRBV11-3 and TRBJ1-1; 8 nucleotides agree with TRBD1. Trimming removed 3 bases from V and 5 bases from J; junction bases left unmatched: 2. The length of the CDR3 is 13 residues. CDR1 and CDR2 (germline): SGHNT, YENEEA. The CDR3 DNA reads as TGTGCCAGCAGCTTTACAGGGGGAACTGAAGCTTTCTTT. This sequence encodes CASSFTGGTEAFF. The whole variable domain, filled in from reference TRBV11-3 and TRBJ1-1, reads EAGVVQSPRYKIIEKKQPVAFWCNPISGHNTLYWYLQNLGQGPELLIRYENEEAVDDSQLPKDRFSAERLKGVDSTLKIQPAELGDSAVYLCASSFTGGTEAFFGQGTRLTVV.

This sequence joins TRBV5-1 and TRBJ1-6, with D possibly matching TRBD1 (6 bases). The V end was cut by 0 bases, the J end by 7 bases, with 8 bases between. Looked up from germline, CDR1 is SGHRS and CDR2 is YFSETQ. This CDR3 comprises 14 residues. CDR3 amino acids: CASSLGTENSPLHF. In DNA, the CDR3 is TGCGCCAGCAGCTTGGGGACAGAGAATTCACCCCTCCACTTT.

The chain links TRBV6-6 to TRBJ2-7, with a weak D call TRBD1 (5 bases). The germline V and J ends were trimmed by 2 bases and 6 bases, with 11 bases remaining between them. The CDR3 covers 13 residues. Looked up from germline, CDR1 is MNHNY and CDR2 is SVGAGI (reference sequence). CDR3 bases: TGTGCCAGCAGTTACATCAGGGAATCCGAGCAGTACTTC. It specifies CASSYIRESEQYF.

The rearrangement links TRBV9 to TRBJ1-1; TRBD1 matches 8 bases. Germline V gene lookup returns CDR1 SGDLS and CDR2 YYNGEE. The CDR3 length is 15 residues. V lost 2 bases, J lost 4 bases, and 7 bases stayed unmatched. The CDR3 DNA sequence: TGTGCCAGCAGCGTTTCGCAGGGGGCGGGCACTGAAGCTTTCTTT. Amino acid sequence: CASSVSQGAGTEAFF.

This clone was detected once. The chain uses TRBV5-5 and TRBJ1-1; perhaps TRBD1 as D (6 bases). V lost 2 bases, J lost 1 base, and 9 bases lay in between. CDR3 length: 14 residues. The germline CDR1 and CDR2 sequences are SGHKS and YYEKEE (reference sequence). This CDR3 reads CASSFEGENTEAFF. In nucleotides, the CDR3 is TGTGCCAGCAGCTTTGAGGGGGAGAACACTGAAGCTTTCTTT.

The genes are TRBV6-1 and TRBJ1-1; D not certain. V was pared by 2 bases and J by 1 base, with 5 bases between. The CDR3 is 13 amino acids. Germline CDR1 is MNHNS and CDR2 is SASEGT. This CDR3 is CASSEFPNTEAFF. The CDR3 nucleotides are TGTGCCAGCAGTGAATTCCCGAACACTGAAGCTTTCTTT.

This clone was recorded a few times. This chain connects TRBV29-1 to TRBJ2-1, with D tentatively TRBD1 (6 bases). Deletions cut 5 bases from V and 6 bases from J, with 17 bases between. Germline V gene data show CDR1 as SQVTM and CDR2 as ANQGSEA. This CDR3 is built from 14 residues. CDR3 bases: TGCAGCGTTTCAGGGGCAGCCCTGAGCAATGAGCAGTTCTTC. Translation: CSVSGAALSNEQFF.

Concerning this clone: An end of the junction differs from the germline gene, which may be a read error. The same CDR3 is also encoded by other DNA sequences in this sample. The chain is built from TRBV6-5 and TRBJ2-1, with TRBD2 identical over 10 bases. Germline V gene sequence: CDR1 MNHEY, CDR2 SVGAGI. There are 15 residues in the CDR3. The CDR3 loop is CASSLAGGPNNEQFF. As DNA, the CDR3 is TGCGCCAGCAGTTTAGCGGGGGGACCCAACAATGAGCAGTTCTTC.

The chain uses TRBV7-9 and TRBJ2-7; a possible D gene is TRBD1 (7 bases). The CDR3 is 14 amino acids. The V end was cut by 5 bases, the J end by 4 bases, with 15 bases between. Germline V gene lookup returns CDR1 SEHNR and CDR2 FQNEAQ (reference sequence). This CDR3 reads CASSGRDSEYEQYF. The CDR3 DNA sequence: TGTGCCAGCAGCGGGCGGGACAGTGAGTACGAGCAGTACTTC.

This chain joins TRBV6-5 and TRBJ1-2, with 7 bases that match TRBD1. The CDR3 extends over 14 amino acids. Trimming cost V 5 bases and J 4 bases; bases outside gene matches: 7. Germline CDR1 is MNHEY and CDR2 is SVGAGI. For the CDR3, the DNA is TGTGCCAGCAGTGGTGCGGGACAGCTCTATGGCTACACCTTC. Encoded protein: CASSGAGQLYGYTF.

This chain uses TRBV5-5 with TRBJ1-1, with 7 positions matching TRBD1. Germline lookup yields CDR1 SGHKS and CDR2 YYEKEE (reference sequence). The length of the CDR3 is 14 residues. V lost 1 base, J lost 10 bases, and 10 bases stayed unmatched. CDR3: CASSLLGSRGGAFF. The DNA for the CDR3 is TGTGCCAGCAGCTTGCTCGGATCCAGGGGGGGAGCTTTCTTT.

This chain uses TRBV28 with TRBJ1-5; 7 bases are a match to TRBD1. V lost 3 bases to trimming and J lost 7 bases; unmatched junction nucleotides: 9. This CDR3 has 15 amino acids. From germline, CDR1 is MDHEN and CDR2 SYDVKM. The chain's CDR3 is CASSFQGQQRQPQHF. As DNA, the CDR3 is TGTGCCAGCAGTTTTCAGGGACAGCAAAGGCAGCCCCAGCATTTT.

V gene TRBV15 combines with J gene TRBJ2-5; tentatively, D is TRBD1 or TRBD2 (6 bases each). Between the trimmed V and J ends, which lost 0 bases and 1 base, there was a span of 9 bases. The CDR3 extends over 15 amino acids. Germline V gene data show CDR1 as LNHNV and CDR2 as YYDKDF (reference sequence). The CDR3 nucleotides read TGTGCCACCAGCAGAGATCCGGGGGCCCAAGAGACCCAGTACTTC. Its translation: CATSRDPGAQETQYF.

There are a few counts of this clone. The chain uses TRBV6-5 and TRBJ1-1, with D perhaps TRBD1 (6 bases). CDR1 and CDR2 (germline): MNHEY, SVGAGI. The CDR3 has 12 amino acids. V was clipped by 6 bases and J by 8 bases, with 13 bases between them. The CDR3 sequence is CASRSRQAEAFF. The CDR3 nucleotides read TGTGCCAGCAGGTCCCGACAGGCAGAAGCTTTCTTT.

CDR3 in amino acids: CASSRRTGELFF. The CDR3 bases are TGTGCCAGCAGTCGGAGGACCGGGGAGCTGTTTTTT. The chain uses TRBV25-1 and TRBJ2-2; D possibly corresponds to TRBD2 (5 bases). The CDR3 contains 12 residues. Germline V gene lookup returns CDR1 MGHDK and CDR2 SYGVNS. The V gene lost 5 bases and the J gene lost 5 bases, with 6 bases spanning the gap.

The CDR3, as DNA: TGTGCCAGCAGTGCACCGGGACAGGGGGTCTGGGGGCACATTCAGTACTTC. This sequence encodes CASSAPGQGVWGHIQYF. The chain joins TRBV28 to TRBJ2-4; 11 bases are a match to TRBD1. J lost 8 bases, V lost 5 bases, and 14 bases had no gene match. Per germline, CDR1 MDHEN and CDR2 SYDVKM. This CDR3 has 17 residues.

The rearrangement uses TRBV2 and TRBJ1-4; maybe TRBD1 (5 bases). V lost 6 bases to trimming and J lost 8 bases, with 16 bases between them. CDR3 length: 14 amino acids. CDR1 is SNHLY, CDR2 FYNNEI, per germline. CDR3 protein: CASRGGRGSEKLFF. CDR3 nucleotides: TGTGCCAGCAGGGGGGGACGGGGCTCGGAAAAACTGTTTTTT.

This clone was counted between two and nine times. The V call is TRBV5-1, the J call TRBJ1-4; D gene uncertain. In germline, CDR1 is SGHRS, CDR2 YFSETQ. This CDR3 region has 12 residues. V was pared by 5 bases and J by 4 bases, with 6 bases between. CDR3 nucleotides: TGCGCCAGCAGGGTCCTTAATGAAAAACTGTTTTTT. Translated, it gives CASRVLNEKLFF.

V and J are TRBV5-1 and TRBJ2-5; no clear D. The ends were cut back, 0 bases at V and 5 bases at J, with 8 bases in the middle. The CDR3 loop spans 13 amino acids. The germline CDR1 and CDR2 sequences are SGHRS and YFSETQ. CDR3 loop: CASSLGQVETQYF. The CDR3 DNA sequence: TGCGCCAGCAGCTTGGGGCAGGTGGAGACCCAGTACTTC.

The chain is built from TRBV6-6 and TRBJ1-2; D is unclear. CDR1 is MNHNY, CDR2 SVGAGI, per germline (reference sequence). The CDR3 loop spans 14 amino acids. The ends were cut back, 7 bases at V and 0 bases at J, with 12 bases in the middle. The CDR3 region is CASTLGSSNYGYTF. CDR3 coding DNA: TGTGCCAGCACGTTGGGGTCGTCTAACTATGGCTACACCTTC.

The V call is TRBV6-6, the J call TRBJ1-2; the D is unclear. V was shortened by 2 bases and J by 6 bases, with 7 bases between the two germline ends. CDR3 length: 12 residues. Germline CDR1 and CDR2: MNHNY and SVGAGI (reference sequence). CDR3 DNA sequence: TGTGCCAGCAGTTACCAGGAACATGGCTACACCTTC. Its translation: CASSYQEHGYTF.

J is TRBJ1-2 and V is TRBV6-5; TRBD1 might be the D (6 bases). Germline values: CDR1 MNHEY, CDR2 SVGAGI. Trimming shortened V by 0 bases and J by 4 bases, and 15 bases separated the two germline ends. The CDR3 consists of 16 residues. The CDR3 spells CASSYSKSGAPYGYTF. The DNA for the CDR3 is TGTGCCAGCAGTTACTCGAAGTCGGGGGCGCCCTATGGCTACACCTTC.

This chain connects TRBV6-4 to TRBJ1-1, with unresolved D. CDR3 length: 13 amino acids. CDR1 is MRHNA and CDR2 is SNTAGT in the germline V gene. Deletions cut 6 bases from V and 7 bases from J, with 15 bases between. The CDR3 is CASREQPESEAFF. CDR3 nucleotides: TGTGCCAGCAGAGAACAGCCGGAGAGTGAAGCTTTCTTT.